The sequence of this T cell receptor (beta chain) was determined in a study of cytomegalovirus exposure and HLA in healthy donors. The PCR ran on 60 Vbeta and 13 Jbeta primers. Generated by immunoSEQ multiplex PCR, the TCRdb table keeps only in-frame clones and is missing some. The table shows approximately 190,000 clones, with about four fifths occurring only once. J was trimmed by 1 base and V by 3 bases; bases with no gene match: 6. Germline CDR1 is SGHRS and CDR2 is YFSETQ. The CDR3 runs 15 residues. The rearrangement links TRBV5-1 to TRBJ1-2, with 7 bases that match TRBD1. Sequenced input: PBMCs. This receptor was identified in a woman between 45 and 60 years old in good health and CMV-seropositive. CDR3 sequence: CASSWGGTVNYGYTF. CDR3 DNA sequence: TGCGCCAGCAGCTGGGGTGGGACAGTTAACTATGGCTACACCTTC.